A single sample gave rise to the 8 T cell receptor beta chains below, sequenced in a study of cytomegalovirus exposure and HLA in healthy donors. The PCR made use of 60 Vbeta and 13 Jbeta primers. Sequenced by immunoSEQ multiplex PCR; TCRdb stores in-frame clones only, minus some. This repertoire shows 98,000 or so clones, over 9% found once; its top ten account for 5.8%. Material for sequencing was PBMCs. These receptor sequences come from a man aged 40-55 years in good health and CMV-seropositive.

This clone has only a few counts. This CDR3 reads CASSPGTHTEAFF. CDR3 coding DNA: TGTGCCAGCAGTCCTGGGACACACACTGAAGCTTTCTTT. The chain carries TRBV27 and TRBJ1-1; possible D gene TRBD1, 6 bases. Germline-derived CDR1 and CDR2 are MNHEY and SMNVEV (reference sequence). The V end was cut by 5 bases, the J end by 3 bases, with 10 bases between. CDR3 size: 13 residues.

This clone was counted between two and nine times. The V and J genes are TRBV9 and TRBJ2-7, with 8 positions matching TRBD2. V dropped 0 bases and J dropped 0; count of bases not matched to a gene: 2. Germline-derived CDR1 and CDR2 are SGDLS and YYNGEE. This CDR3 comprises 15 residues. DNA for the CDR3: TGTGCCAGCAGCGTAGAGGGGACTAGCTCCTACGAGCAGTACTTC. Protein sequence: CASSVEGTSSYEQYF.

This clone was seen more than once but under ten times. The chain carries TRBV18 and TRBJ2-1; maybe TRBD2 (6 bases). Germline lookup yields CDR1 KGHSH and CDR2 LQKENI. The CDR3 extends over 13 amino acids. Trimming took 10 bases from V and 8 from J, leaving 18 bases between them. The CDR3 nucleotides are TGTGCCACCGGTAATGAGGAGGGCGATGAGCAGTTCTTC. Amino acid sequence: CATGNEEGDEQFF.

The J gene is TRBJ2-3, the V gene TRBV5-1; D unresolved. The CDR3 runs 15 residues. Germline loops: CDR1 SGHRS, CDR2 YFSETQ. V was shortened by 4 bases and J by 1 base, with 13 bases between the two germline ends. This chain's CDR3 is CASSQTDPGTDTQYF. CDR3 nucleotides: TGCGCCAGCAGCCAAACAGATCCCGGCACAGATACGCAGTATTTT.

The V gene is TRBV11-1, the J gene TRBJ2-5; D ambiguous. Trimming removed 2 bases at V and 1 base at J, with 5 bases between. The CDR3 covers 13 residues. Germline loops: CDR1 SGHAT, CDR2 FQDESV (reference sequence). CDR3 amino acids: CASSLISQETQYF. CDR3 coding DNA: TGTGCCAGCAGCTTAATCAGCCAAGAGACCCAGTACTTC.

The genes are TRBV4-2 and TRBJ1-4; TRBD1 is a possible D gene (6 bases). This CDR3 region has 16 residues. The V gene lost 1 base and the J gene lost 0 bases, with 9 bases spanning the gap. Germline V lookup: CDR1 LGHNA, CDR2 YNFKEQ. DNA for the CDR3: TGTGCCAGCAGCCAAGGCAGGGGTACAACTAATGAAAAACTGTTTTTT. Its protein is CASSQGRGTTNEKLFF.

The CDR3 bases are TGTGCCAGCTCACCAATGCGGGAGGGCTCCTACAATGAGCAGTTCTTC. Residues: CASSPMREGSYNEQFF. This sequence joins TRBV18 and TRBJ2-1; 9 bases fit TRBD2. With V trimmed by 2 bases and J by 0 bases, 2 bases remained unmatched. The germline V gene has CDR1 KGHSH and CDR2 LQKENI. The CDR3 runs to 16 residues.

This clone was found a few times. This rearrangement joins TRBV6-1 to TRBJ2-3, with 8 bases matching TRBD2. Germline assignment: CDR1 MNHNS and CDR2 SASEGT. The CDR3 consists of 13 residues. The J segment lost 4 bases and the V segment lost 11 bases, leaving 8 bases of the junction unmatched. The CDR3 nucleotides are TGTGCCGGGAGCGGGAGCCCCGCAGATACGCAGTATTTT. It translates to CAGSGSPADTQYF.